These T cell receptor beta chains were read from a single sample in a study of a mutant IDH1 vaccine in newly diagnosed glioma. Only in-frame clones appear in the TCRdb table, and some are missing; sequencing was by immunoSEQ multiplex PCR. The table includes tens of thousands of clones, over 60% detected once. The antigens these receptors bind are not known. Specimen: PBMCs, collected from a glioma patient whose treatment included an IDH1 peptide vaccine. Source of these receptors: a man aged 45-60 years with glioma. Both conserved end residues are part of each CDR3. A D gene is named only where the DNA matches it firmly.

>TRBJ1-4|NA|TRBV10-3
CAISGGGDEKLFF
>TRBJ2-1|TRBD1|TRBV2
CASSGSQGVKQFF
>TRBJ1-5|NA|TRBV19
CAGGRADQPQHF
>TRBJ2-7|NA|TRBV27
CASSLSGTPTYEQYF
>TRBJ2-3|NA|TRBV7-9
CASSLGSTDTQYF
>TRBJ1-6|NA|TRBV6-5
CASSAPNSPLHF
>TRBJ2-2|TRBD2|TRBV10-2
CASSAITGLAGAGELFF
>TRBJ2-5|NA|TRBV18
CASSTGSSPETQYF
>TRBJ1-1|NA|TRBV6-6
CASSYGGTNTEAFF
>TRBJ1-2|NA|TRBV6-5
CASSYFTGNGYTF
>TRBJ1-1|NA|TRBV10-3
CAVSGFDTEAFF
>TRBJ2-1|NA|TRBV10-3
CAIFSGYNEQFF
>TRBJ2-6|TRBD1|TRBV5-4
CASRAGTGGSGANVLTF
>TRBJ2-4|NA|TRBV7-9
CASSLTENIQYF
>TRBJ1-6|NA|TRBV2
CASSEGGGSPLHF
>TRBJ2-1|NA|TRBV6-5
CASSYRYEQFF
>TRBJ1-1|NA|TRBV29-1
CSVRRGVNTEAFF
>TRBJ1-1|NA|TRBV10-3
CAISEVGEGTEAFF
>TRBJ1-3|NA|TRBV7-2
CASSSADIYHPIYF
>TRBJ2-1|TRBD2|TRBV7-9
CASSSRAGGSTSYNEQFF
>TRBJ2-7|NA|TRBV5-6
CASSLVGPAYEQYF
>TRBJ2-1|TRBD2|TRBV6-1
CATDGGAGSYNEQFF
>TRBJ2-3|NA|TRBV19
CASSLNSDTQYF